This T cell receptor beta chain appears in the sequencing data of a study of sequential checkpoint blockade in melanoma. The overall study: Each arm's sequence ended with maintenance nivolumab.

The CDR3 extends over 17 amino acids. The treatment here: randomized to nivolumab then ipilimumab (arm A) or the reverse (arm B). Live CD3+CD8+ CD19− CD56− cells were sorted from PBMCs. Sequenced by immunoSEQ multiplex PCR; TCRdb stores in-frame clones only, minus some. The sample contains approximately 15,000 clones, 65% to 75% of which appear only once. This receptor was identified in a human donor with melanoma. Sequenced here: CD8+ T cells sorted from blood (inferred from file names), sampled from a patient given nivolumab and ipilimumab in sequence. The chain has TRBV21-1 and TRBJ2-7; the table names TRBD2, a call not compared with the DNA. TRBV21-1 constitutes a pseudogene. CDR3 bases: TGTGCCAGCAGCAAAGACAGGCAACTAGCGGAGCCCTACGAGCAGTACTTC. Protein: CASSKDRQLAEPYEQYF.